Sequencing of this T cell receptor beta chain was carried out in a study of cytomegalovirus exposure and HLA in healthy donors. At the level of the study: The roughly 120 million unique TCR beta sequences, from roughly 180 million T cells, were found by an earlier analysis.

Whole-study findings and limits: In all likelihood, a cluster of highly shared sequence variants was a sequencing artifact. Follow-up analysis later connected one missense variant in DCLRE1C with trimming of TCR beta V- and J-genes.

In the PCR, 60 Vbeta and 13 Jbeta primers were used. Measured with immunoSEQ multiplex PCR; TCRdb has only the in-frame clones, and not every one. In all, the sample yields 75,000 to 85,000 clones. Notes on this clone: Its antigen remains unknown.

CDR3 size: 14 residues. Germline assignment: CDR1 SGHDT and CDR2 YYEEEE. Trimming removed 4 bases from V and 5 bases from J; junction bases left unmatched: 5. The source material was PBMCs. The receptor was derived from a man in his late teens or twenties in good health and CMV-seropositive. V is TRBV5-6 and J is TRBJ2-5; 10 nucleotides line up with TRBD1. CDR3 protein: CASSPATGGETQYF. The CDR3, as DNA: TGTGCCAGCAGCCCGGCGACAGGGGGCGAGACCCAGTACTTC.